The entry below gives a single T cell receptor beta chain sequence along with its context. These data belong to a study of cytotoxic CD8 clonotypes in ibrutinib-treated CLL. The table came from immunoSEQ multiplex PCR; TCRdb's copy has only in-frame clones and leaves some out. There are about 97,000 clones in the sample; approximately 80% occur only once, and about 32% lies in the top ten. The V segment lost 5 bases and the J segment 0 bases; nucleotides outside the gene matches: 9. CDR1 SGHNT and CDR2 YENEEA come from the germline V gene. The CDR3 consists of 17 residues. V gene TRBV11-3 combines with J gene TRBJ1-4; 7 bases agree with TRBD1. Here the sequenced sample was PBMCs, taken after 12 months of ibrutinib treatment. The clonotype comes from a human donor with chronic lymphocytic leukemia. The CDR3 nucleotides are TGTGCCAGCAGCCCGGGGACAGCTAAAGCAACTAATGAAAAACTGTTTTTT. It is translated as CASSPGTAKATNEKLFF. Full variable domain (remainder filled in from reference TRBV11-3 and TRBJ1-4): EAGVVQSPRYKIIEKKQPVAFWCNPISGHNTLYWYLQNLGQGPELLIRYENEEAVDDSQLPKDRFSAERLKGVDSTLKIQPAELGDSAVYLCASSPGTAKATNEKLFFGSGTQLSVL.